This TCR beta chain was obtained from a study of human T cells and chemical hapten exposure. The CDR3 contains 14 residues. Germline assignment: CDR1 SGHAT and CDR2 FQNNGV. Unmatched junction bases numbered 6, after V lost 7 bases and J lost 4 bases. Using its own MiXCR run on the RACE reads, TCRdb lists one record per CDR3 protein. The sample holds some 100,000 distinct CDR3 sequences, about a tenth seen once. This clonotype was seen ten or more times. Indicated time point: patch test 2, 6 weeks after DPC sensitization. As for treatment: therapeutic diphenylcyclopropenone sensitization with weekly scalp DPC.

The sample was whole blood, taken in connection with sensitization to the hapten diphenylcyclopropenone (DPC). The clonotype comes from a woman aged 35 to 49 with alopecia areata. Some clones in this sample may be carry-over from other donors' samples. V gene TRBV11-2 combines with J gene TRBJ2-1, with 8 nucleotides matching TRBD2. In nucleotides, the CDR3 is TGTGCCAGCATCCCAGCGGGAGCATACAATGAGCAGTTCTTC. Its protein product is CASIPAGAYNEQFF. Variable domain in full (rest from reference TRBV11-2 and TRBJ2-1): EAGVAQSPRYKIIEKRQSVAFWCNPISGHATLYWYQQILGQGPKLLIQFQNNGVVDDSQLPKDRFSAERLKGVDSTLKIQPAKLEDSAVYLCASIPAGAYNEQFFGPGTRLTVL.